This T cell receptor (beta chain) was captured in a study of early T cells in non-severe SARS-CoV-2 infection. For the study at large: Sequencing was performed on bulk RNA from unsorted whole blood, leaving chains unpaired. Overall study results and limits: Matching results from VDJdb favored anti-spike CD8 responses, leaving private and CD4 specificities undetected.

The CDR3 has 15 residues. V lost 3 bases to trimming and J lost 4 bases; unmatched junction nucleotides: 5. The germline V gene has CDR1 SNHLY and CDR2 FYNNEI. This clonotype was observed many times. Its antigen is unidentified. Individual cDNA molecules carried attached unique molecular identifiers. TCRdb re-called the 5' RACE reads with MiXCR, one entry per CDR3 protein. The sample carries under 60,000 distinct CDR3 sequences, about 10% recorded once. This TCR came from an adult who was a healthcare worker with PCR-confirmed SARS-CoV-2 infection or an uninfected control (not recorded which). J is TRBJ2-2 and V is TRBV2, with TRBD1 matching over 7 bases. The sequenced sample was whole blood, obtained at baseline. Written as DNA, the CDR3 is TGTGCCAGCAGTGAGGAGACAGGGATCACCGGGGAGCTGTTTTTT. Protein sequence: CASSEETGITGELFF.